The clone carrying this T cell receptor (beta chain) appeared a single time. Antigen: not known. The data are from a study of T cell responses to AZD1222 COVID-19 vaccine. Study-wide findings and caveats: Donors were chiefly white British, with a greater number of females, and clonal diversity was perhaps underestimated. In the spike-specific TCR repertoire, nearly half reportedly target unmutated variant regions.

Clones were sequenced by immunoSEQ multiplex PCR, and TCRdb holds only the in-frame ones, with some missing. The top ten clones hold about 5.8% of a sample with 75,000 to 100,000 clones, 70% to 90% of them seen once. Germline V lookup: CDR1 LNHDA, CDR2 SQIVND (reference sequence). The CDR3 runs 15 residues. The junction had 6 bases not matched to a gene; V was cut back by 1 base and J by 9 bases. The receptor was isolated from an adult in good health. V is TRBV19 and J is TRBJ2-1, with 10 nucleotides matching TRBD2. The sequences come from peripheral blood, collected on day 0 of AZD1222 vaccination. Here the CDR3 reads CASSIGASGSSEQFF. The CDR3 DNA sequence: TGTGCCAGTAGTATAGGTGCTAGCGGGAGCAGTGAGCAGTTCTTC.